The 9 T cell receptor beta chains in this list originate from one sample, sequenced in a study of shared T cell receptors in the human thymus. Libraries were prepared by immunoSEQ multiplex PCR; TCRdb keeps only in-frame clonotypes and omits some of them. The sample lists roughly 500,000 clones, about four fifths occurring once. Another study also made use of these data, one on human thymus T cells.

The specimen was thymocytes. The receptors shown here come from a boy under two years old with a congenital heart defect.

The V call is TRBV19, the J call TRBJ1-5, with 7 nucleotides matching TRBD1. The CDR3 contains 14 residues. The J segment lost 0 bases and the V segment lost 7 bases, leaving 3 bases of the junction unmatched. Germline CDR1 and CDR2: LNHDA and SQIVND (reference sequence). CDR3 sequence (DNA): TGTGCCAGTAAGGGGGCGGATAGCAATCAGCCCCAGCATTTT. Its translation is CASKGADSNQPQHF.

J is TRBJ2-1 and V is TRBV11-2; TRBD2 matches at 12 bases. With 5 bases clipped from V and 5 bases from J, the junction kept 10 bases outside the gene matches. CDR1 is SGHAT and CDR2 is FQNNGV in the germline V gene. The CDR3 consists of 17 residues. The CDR3 DNA reads TGTGCCAGCAGCGCACAGACTAGCGGGGGAGATCACAATGAGCAGTTCTTC. This translates into CASSAQTSGGDHNEQFF.

This chain links TRBV4-1 with TRBJ2-6; 9 nucleotides match TRBD1. CDR3 length equals 22 residues. Unmatched junction bases numbered 19, after V lost 4 bases and J lost 0 bases. CDR1 is MGHRA and CDR2 is YSYEKL in the germline V gene. CDR3 region: CASSRPKGTGRELGSGANVLTF. The CDR3, as DNA: TGCGCCAGCAGCCGCCCGAAGGGGACAGGGAGAGAGTTGGGCTCTGGGGCCAACGTCCTGACTTTC.

The rearrangement joins TRBV28 to TRBJ2-7; D may be TRBD1 (5 bases). Germline-derived CDR1 and CDR2 are MDHEN and SYDVKM. The CDR3 length is 15 residues. Trimming pared 2 bases from V and 3 bases from J, leaving 14 bases between. CDR3 region: CASSLIPGKIYEQYF. The CDR3 nucleotides read TGTGCCAGCAGTTTAATCCCAGGGAAAATCTACGAGCAGTACTTC.

CDR3 nucleotides: TGTGCCAGCAGCGTGGGACTAGCGGGAGAGACGTCTGGCAATGAGCAGTTCTTC. Translated, it gives CASSVGLAGETSGNEQFF. The chain employs TRBV9 and TRBJ2-1; 14 positions agree with TRBD2. The J segment lost 6 bases and the V segment lost 2 bases, leaving 10 bases of the junction unmatched. The CDR3 sequence is 18 residues long. Germline assignment: CDR1 SGDLS and CDR2 YYNGEE.

The V call is TRBV9, the J call TRBJ2-5; TRBD2 aligns across 9 bases. V lost 4 bases, J lost 5 bases, and 9 bases stayed unmatched. The CDR3 is 15 amino acids. Germline CDR1 SGDLS, CDR2 YYNGEE. The CDR3 reads CASSLSGRSGETQYF. The CDR3 DNA reads as TGTGCCAGCAGCTTAAGCGGGAGGTCTGGGGAGACCCAGTACTTC.

V gene TRBV6-1 combines with J gene TRBJ1-2; D unclear. Looked up from germline, CDR1 is MNHNS and CDR2 is SASEGT. Between the trimmed V and J ends, which lost 3 bases and 0 bases, there was a span of 14 bases. CDR3 length: 16 residues. The CDR3 spells CASSDRLGLSNYGYTF. DNA of the CDR3: TGTGCCAGCAGTGACCGCCTTGGCCTTTCTAACTATGGCTACACCTTC.

This clone occurred a few times. The rearrangement joins TRBV4-1 to TRBJ1-4; 9 bases line up with TRBD1. J was trimmed by 6 bases and V by 3 bases; bases with no gene match: 5. The CDR3 length is 15 residues. Germline V gene lookup returns CDR1 MGHRA and CDR2 YSYEKL. The CDR3 nucleotides read TGCGCCAGCAGCCATTGGACAGGGGCTGATGAAAAACTGTTTTTT. Protein product: CASSHWTGADEKLFF.

This chain connects TRBV29-1 to TRBJ1-1, with D perhaps TRBD1 (6 bases). CDR1 is SQVTM, CDR2 ANQGSEA, per germline. CDR3 length: 11 amino acids. Trimming cost V 5 bases and J 7 bases, with 11 bases left between them. The CDR3 nucleotides read TGCAGCGTTTGGCAGGGGAGTGAAGCTTTCTTT. This codes for CSVWQGSEAFF.